What follows are 10 T cell receptor beta chains derived from one specimen sequenced in a study of shared clonotypes between healthy human individuals. TCRdb's copy holds only in-frame clones and misses some; the assay was immunoSEQ multiplex PCR. This table has a few million clones, roughly 93% appearing once. Material for sequencing was naive CD4+ T cells from PBMCs. Specified subset: CD45RA+ positively selected. The receptors come from a man between 18 and 35 years old in good health. Some clones in this sample may be carry-over from other donors' samples.

V usage is TRBV10-1 and J usage is TRBJ2-3; TRBD1 matches 8 bases. CDR3 length: 17 residues. With 6 bases clipped from V and 1 base from J, the junction kept 12 bases outside the gene matches. Germline CDR1 WNHNN, CDR2 SYGVQD (reference sequence). The CDR3 loop reads CASSDLQGAGGTDTQYF. Here the CDR3 DNA reads TGCGCCAGCAGCGACCTTCAGGGGGCCGGAGGCACAGATACGCAGTATTTT.

The chain carries TRBV28 and TRBJ2-7; D is uncertain. Germline CDR1 is MDHEN and CDR2 is SYDVKM. The germline V and J ends were trimmed by 6 bases and 0 bases, with 12 bases remaining between them. The CDR3 spans 14 residues. This CDR3 reads CASSSAGTSYEQYF. CDR3 in DNA: TGTGCCAGCAGCAGTGCAGGAACCTCCTACGAGCAGTACTTC.

The V gene is TRBV27, the J gene TRBJ1-2; TRBD1 matches 7 bases. There are 12 residues in the CDR3. Germline CDR1 reads MNHEY; CDR2 reads SMNVEV (reference sequence). Trimming at V came to 6 bases and at J to 6 bases, leaving 4 bases not matched to a gene. CDR3 DNA sequence: TGTGCCAGCAGCTCGACAGGGAATGGCTACACCTTC. Translation gives CASSSTGNGYTF.

Remarks on this clone: The same CDR3 also results from other DNA sequences found in this sample. The DNA of the CDR3 is TGTGCCAGCAGCGCCAGGGGTTCCGGGGAGCTGTTTTTT. It codes for CASSARGSGELFF. This chain links TRBV9 with TRBJ2-2, with D possibly TRBD1 on 6 matching bases. This CDR3 comprises 13 residues. Trimming removed 3 bases from V and 6 bases from J, with 9 bases in between. Germline CDR1 and CDR2: SGDLS and YYNGEE. Complete variable domain (other parts from reference TRBV9 and TRBJ2-2): DSGVTQTPKHLITATGQRVTLRCSPRSGDLSVYWYQQSLDQGLQFLIQYYNGEERAKGNILERFSAQQFPDLHSELNLSSLELGDSALYFCASSARGSGELFFGEGSRLTVL.

A word on this clone: Distinct nucleotide sequences in the sample also encode this CDR3. The rearrangement links TRBV7-9 to TRBJ2-3; D not certain. CDR1 is SEHNR, CDR2 FQNEAQ, per germline (reference sequence). The CDR3 runs to 13 residues. The ends were cut back, 2 bases at V and 1 base at J, with 4 bases in the middle. CDR3 region: CASSLLGTDTQYF. CDR3 nucleotides: TGTGCCAGCAGCTTATTGGGCACAGATACGCAGTATTTT.

This clone showed up just a few times. The chain carries TRBV19 and TRBJ1-5; D call uncertain. CDR1 and CDR2 from the germline V gene are LNHDA and SQIVND (reference sequence). The germline V and J ends were trimmed by 3 bases and 2 bases, with 17 bases remaining between them. The CDR3 length is 17 residues. Here the CDR3 DNA reads TGTGCCAGTAGTATTAATTCAAGGCGGAGGGGCAATCAGCCCCAGCATTTT. This encodes CASSINSRRRGNQPQHF.

In this sample, this clone turned up once. At the DNA level, this CDR3 is encoded by other sequences in the same sample as well. The V gene is TRBV9, the J gene TRBJ1-4; TRBD1 matches 11 bases. The V and J ends lost 0 bases and 7 bases, in that order; junction bases with no gene match: 2. Germline loops: CDR1 SGDLS, CDR2 YYNGEE. The CDR3 totals 15 residues. The CDR3 DNA reads as TGTGCCAGCAGCGTAGCTGGGACAGGGGGTGAAAAACTGTTTTTT. Translating it yields CASSVAGTGGEKLFF.

The rearrangement uses TRBV5-4 and TRBJ2-5; D assignment may be TRBD1 or TRBD2 (5 bases each). There are 14 residues in the CDR3. Germline CDR1 and CDR2: SGHNT and YYREEE (reference sequence). V lost 2 bases, J lost 5 bases, and 13 bases lay in between. The CDR3 loop reads CASSFNTGGETQYF. The DNA of the CDR3 is TGTGCCAGCAGCTTTAATACTGGGGGTGAGACCCAGTACTTC.

The genes are TRBV5-1 and TRBJ1-2; D uncertain. In germline, CDR1 is SGHRS, CDR2 YFSETQ. The CDR3 sequence is 12 residues long. The V end was cut by 0 bases, the J end by 5 bases, with 5 bases between. CDR3 bases: TGCGCCAGCAGCTTGGACCATTATGGCTACACCTTC. It yields the protein CASSLDHYGYTF.

This chain joins TRBV5-8 and TRBJ2-2, with D unclear. The CDR3 has 14 amino acids. The V and J ends lost 2 bases and 6 bases respectively, with 11 bases between them. The V gene's germline CDR1 is SGHTS and CDR2 YDEGEE. The CDR3 loop reads CASSLYPGSGELFF. The CDR3 bases are TGTGCCAGCAGCTTATATCCGGGTTCCGGGGAGCTGTTTTTT. The full variable domain, rest sourced from reference TRBV5-8 and TRBJ2-2, is EAGVTQSPTHLIKTRGQQATLRCSPISGHTSVYWYQQALGLGLQFLLWYDEGEERNRGNFPPRFSGRQFPNYSSELNVNALELEDSALYLCASSLYPGSGELFFGEGSRLTVL.